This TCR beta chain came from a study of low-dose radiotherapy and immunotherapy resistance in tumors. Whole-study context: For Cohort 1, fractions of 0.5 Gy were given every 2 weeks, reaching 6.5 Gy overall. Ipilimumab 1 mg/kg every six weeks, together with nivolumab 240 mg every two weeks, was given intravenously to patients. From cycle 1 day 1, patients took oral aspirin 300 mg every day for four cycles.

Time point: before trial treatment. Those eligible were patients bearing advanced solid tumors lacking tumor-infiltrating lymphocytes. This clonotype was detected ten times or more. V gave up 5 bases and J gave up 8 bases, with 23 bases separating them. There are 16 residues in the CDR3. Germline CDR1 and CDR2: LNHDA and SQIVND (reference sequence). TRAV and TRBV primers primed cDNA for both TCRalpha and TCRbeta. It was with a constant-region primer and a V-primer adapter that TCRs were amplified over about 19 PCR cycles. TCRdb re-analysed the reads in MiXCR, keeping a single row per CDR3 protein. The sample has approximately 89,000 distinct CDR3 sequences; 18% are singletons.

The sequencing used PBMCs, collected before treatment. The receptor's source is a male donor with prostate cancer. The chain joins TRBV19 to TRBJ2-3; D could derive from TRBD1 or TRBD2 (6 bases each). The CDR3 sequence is CASSPTPGQMGGTQYF. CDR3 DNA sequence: TGTGCCAGTAGTCCAACCCCAGGACAGATGGGGGGTACGCAGTATTTT. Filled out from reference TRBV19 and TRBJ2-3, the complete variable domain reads DGGITQSPKYLFRKEGQNVTLSCEQNLNHDAMYWYRQDPGQGLRLIYYSQIVNDFQKGDIAEGYSVSREKKESFPLTVTSAQKNPTAFYLCASSPTPGQMGGTQYFGPGTRLTVL.